This entry lists 18 T cell receptor beta chains sequenced from one sample in a study of shared clonotypes between healthy human individuals. Profiling relied on immunoSEQ multiplex PCR, and the TCRdb table lists in-frame clones only, not all of them. The sample consists of some 2 million clones, roughly 94% of them appearing once. The sequenced material came from naive CD4+ T cells sorted from blood. Subset given: CD45RA+ positively selected. Receptors originate from a young man in good health.

Regarding this clone: In the same sample, other DNA sequences code for this CDR3. The rearrangement joins TRBV5-6 to TRBJ1-6; 10 bases map to TRBD1. Germline assignment: CDR1 SGHDT and CDR2 YYEEEE. Trimming took 2 bases from V and 8 from J; bases not matched to a gene: 1. This CDR3 is built from 14 residues. CDR3 region: CASSFGQGDSPLHF. The CDR3 DNA sequence: TGTGCCAGCAGCTTCGGACAGGGGGATTCACCCCTCCACTTT. The whole variable domain, filled in from reference TRBV5-6 and TRBJ1-6, reads DAGVTQSPTHLIKTRGQQVTLRCSPKSGHDTVSWYQQALGQGPQFIFQYYEEEERQRGNFPDRFSGHQFPNYSSELNVNALLLGDSALYLCASSFGQGDSPLHFGNGTRLTVT.

Points on this clone: The same CDR3 is also encoded by other DNA sequences in this sample. The V and J genes are TRBV6-5 and TRBJ1-3; D not resolved. Looked up from germline, CDR1 is MNHEY and CDR2 is SVGAGI. The CDR3 is 12 residues long. Deletions cut 6 bases from V and 0 bases from J, with 3 bases between. The CDR3 loop reads CASRNSGNTIYF. CDR3 DNA sequence: TGTGCCAGCAGAAACTCTGGAAACACCATATATTTT.

The J gene is TRBJ1-3, the V gene TRBV25-1, with D uncertain. V lost 8 bases, J lost 0 bases, and 8 bases lay in between. CDR1 is MGHDK, CDR2 SYGVNS, per germline. This CDR3 is 13 amino acids long. DNA of the CDR3: TGTGCCAGCGAGAGGCCCTCTGGAAACACCATATATTTT. It is translated as CASERPSGNTIYF.

The genes are TRBV10-2 and TRBJ2-5; D is uncertain. The CDR3 loop spans 12 amino acids. V was shortened by 4 bases and J by 2 bases, with 5 bases between the two germline ends. The germline CDR1 and CDR2 sequences are WSHSY and SAAADI. The CDR3, as DNA: TGCGCCAGCAGTGTTAGGCAAGAGACCCAGTACTTC. Amino acids: CASSVRQETQYF.

The J gene is TRBJ1-1, the V gene TRBV7-9; possibly TRBD1 for D (6 bases). The CDR3 contains 13 residues. CDR1 SEHNR and CDR2 FQNEAQ come from the germline V gene (reference sequence). The germline V and J ends were trimmed by 1 base and 13 bases, with 16 bases remaining between them. The CDR3 DNA reads as TGTGCCAGCAGCTTAGACTCGGGACATCGGGGTTTCTTT. Protein product: CASSLDSGHRGFF.

The V and J genes are TRBV30 and TRBJ1-3; 9 nucleotides align to TRBD1. Trimming at V came to 1 base and at J to 5 bases, leaving 6 bases not matched to a gene. The germline V gene has CDR1 GTSNPN and CDR2 SVGIG (reference sequence). The CDR3 loop spans 15 amino acids. CDR3: CAWSGQGEIRNTIYF. The DNA for the CDR3 is TGTGCCTGGAGTGGACAGGGGGAAATCAGAAACACCATATATTTT.

CDR3 sequence: CATSKTGVEQYF. CDR3 sequence (DNA): TGTGCCACCAGCAAGACAGGGGTTGAGCAGTACTTC. This sequence joins TRBV15 and TRBJ2-7; 8 nucleotides agree with TRBD1. Germline V gives CDR1 LNHNV, CDR2 YYDKDF (reference sequence). J gave up 7 bases and V 4 bases, and 3 bases lay outside the gene matches. The CDR3 is made up of 12 amino acids.

This clone has more than one count but fewer than ten. V is TRBV2 and J is TRBJ2-2, with D possibly being TRBD1 (5 bases). Germline V lookup: CDR1 SNHLY, CDR2 FYNNEI. V lost 5 bases and J 4 bases, leaving 8 bases between the germline ends. This CDR3 contains 13 residues. CDR3 amino acids: CASSTDSTGELFF. For the CDR3, the DNA is TGTGCCAGCAGTACCGACAGCACCGGGGAGCTGTTTTTT. Full variable domain (rest looked up from reference TRBV2 and TRBJ2-2): EPEVTQTPSHQVTQMGQEVILRCVPISNHLYFYWYRQILGQKVEFLVSFYNNEISEKSEIFDDQFSVERPDGSNFTLKIRSTKLEDSAMYFCASSTDSTGELFFGEGSRLTVL.

This chain links TRBV28 with TRBJ1-6, with D tentatively TRBD1 (6 bases). V gave up 6 bases and J gave up 5 bases, with 14 bases separating them. CDR1 MDHEN and CDR2 SYDVKM come from the germline V gene. The CDR3 has 15 residues. CDR3 bases: TGTGCCAGCAGGCCCGGGAGGGGGGATAATTCACCCCTCCACTTT. Its translation: CASRPGRGDNSPLHF.

The chain links TRBV5-4 to TRBJ1-1; D remains unclear. Trimming removed 5 bases at V and 1 base at J, with 12 bases between. Per germline, CDR1 SGHNT and CDR2 YYREEE (reference sequence). The length of the CDR3 is 14 residues. The CDR3 loop reads CASSLKTENTEAFF. In DNA, the CDR3 is TGTGCCAGCAGTCTTAAAACAGAGAACACTGAAGCTTTCTTT.

This clone was observed once. This sample also contains other DNA sequences that code for the same CDR3. The V call is TRBV29-1, the J call TRBJ2-1, with D perhaps TRBD1 (6 bases). With 2 bases removed from V and 0 bases from J, the gap between germline ends came to 8 bases. The CDR3 is 14 residues long. From germline, CDR1 is SQVTM and CDR2 ANQGSEA. The CDR3 protein is CSVERGSSYNEQFF. For the CDR3, the DNA is TGCAGCGTTGAAAGGGGGAGCTCCTACAATGAGCAGTTCTTC.

V is TRBV7-3 and J is TRBJ1-5; D possibly corresponds to TRBD1 (6 bases). Trimming removed 1 base at V and 6 bases at J, with 10 bases between. The CDR3 is made up of 14 amino acids. Germline V gene sequence: CDR1 SGHTA, CDR2 FQGTGA. CDR3 nucleotide sequence: TGTGCCAGCAGCTTAAAAGGGACATTTCAGCCCCAGCATTTT. It yields the protein CASSLKGTFQPQHF.

Concerning this clone itself: Other nucleotide sequences from this sample produce the same CDR3. The J gene is TRBJ2-6, the V gene TRBV27; no clear D. Trimming pared 0 bases from V and 4 bases from J, leaving 4 bases between. The CDR3 has 14 amino acids. The germline V gene has CDR1 MNHEY and CDR2 SMNVEV (reference sequence). The CDR3 spells CASSLSSGANVLTF. CDR3 in DNA: TGTGCCAGCAGTTTATCGTCCGGGGCCAACGTCCTGACTTTC.

Concerning this clone: This sample also contains other DNA sequences that code for the same CDR3. This sequence joins TRBV5-6 and TRBJ1-6; 8 positions agree with TRBD1. Trimming took 0 bases from V and 4 from J; bases not matched to a gene: 0. This CDR3 is built from 15 residues. Germline-derived CDR1 and CDR2 are SGHDT and YYEEEE. The CDR3: CASSLGQGYNSPLHF. The DNA of the CDR3 is TGTGCCAGCAGCTTGGGACAGGGGTATAATTCACCCCTCCACTTT.

About this clone: The sample carries other DNA sequences with the same CDR3. The chain combines TRBV10-3 with TRBJ1-2; D unclear. The CDR3 is made up of 12 amino acids. The V end lost 3 bases, the J end lost 1 base, and 3 bases lay between the germline ends. CDR1 and CDR2 (germline): ENHRY, SYGVKD. The CDR3 here is CAISEFNYGYTF. CDR3 in DNA: TGTGCCATCAGTGAATTTAACTATGGCTACACCTTC.

This chain links TRBV6-5 with TRBJ1-2; D perhaps matches TRBD1 (5 bases). Trimming left V 0 bases short and J 8 bases short, with 19 bases between. From germline, CDR1 is MNHEY and CDR2 SVGAGI. CDR3 size: 16 residues. The CDR3 reads CASSYSRGVKDRGYTF. The CDR3 bases are TGTGCCAGCAGTTACTCGAGAGGGGTTAAAGATAGGGGCTACACCTTC.

The rearrangement uses TRBV29-1 and TRBJ2-4; D is possibly TRBD1 (6 bases). Trimming shortened V by 4 bases and J by 9 bases, and 28 bases separated the two germline ends. Germline loops: CDR1 SQVTM, CDR2 ANQGSEA. The CDR3 sequence is 17 residues long. The chain's CDR3 is CSVALRDSVDRVGIQYF. In nucleotides, the CDR3 is TGCAGCGTTGCCCTGAGGGATTCGGTGGACAGAGTGGGCATTCAGTACTTC.

This clone was detected many times. This rearrangement joins TRBV9 to TRBJ2-5, with D hard to call. Germline CDR1 reads SGDLS; CDR2 reads YYNGEE. The CDR3 has 15 residues. Trimming pared 3 bases from V and 5 bases from J, leaving 17 bases between. The chain's CDR3 is CASSAPTSSAETQYF. In DNA, the CDR3 is TGTGCCAGCAGCGCCCCAACGAGCAGCGCGGAGACCCAGTACTTC.